Listed here are 8 T cell receptor beta chains from one sample, sequenced in a study of identical twins. MiXCR was run by TCRdb on the 5' RACE reads, yielding one entry per CDR3 protein. The data contain 450,000 to 600,000 distinct CDR3 sequences, about 22% of them singletons. This same sample was also part of a study on yellow fever vaccine responses in identical twins.

Sequenced material: CD4+ T cells sorted from blood. Source of these receptors: a woman younger than 30 in good health.

The chain couples TRBV6-1 to TRBJ1-1; D is unclear. CDR3 length: 14 residues. V was shortened by 4 bases and J by 1 base, with 10 bases between the two germline ends. Germline assignment: CDR1 MNHNS and CDR2 SASEGT. Here the CDR3 reads CASSGSIKNTEAFF. As DNA, the CDR3 is TGTGCCAGCAGTGGATCGATAAAGAACACTGAAGCTTTCTTT.

The table lists this clonotype with many counts. V gene TRBV12-3 or TRBV12-4 combines with J gene TRBJ2-1; D is perhaps TRBD1 (5 bases). CDR3 length equals 17 residues. The V end lost 3 bases, the J end lost 5 bases, and 20 bases lay between the germline ends. For the CDR3, the DNA is TGTGCCAGCAGTTTTCTTTCTGGGGCACAAAACGACAATGAGCAGTTCTTC. Encoded protein: CASSFLSGAQNDNEQFF.

CDR3 DNA: TGCAGTGCTGGGGCGCTTAATGAGCAGTTCTTC. It is translated as CSAGALNEQFF. The chain has TRBV20-1 and TRBJ2-1; TRBD1 might be the D (5 bases). This CDR3 contains 11 residues. CDR1 DFQATT and CDR2 SNEGSKA come from the germline V gene (reference sequence). V shed 5 bases and J shed 7 bases, with 9 bases lying between them.

The rearrangement links TRBV2 to TRBJ2-7, with TRBD2 matching over 8 bases. V gave up 6 bases and J gave up 6 bases; unmatched junction bases: 10. Germline values: CDR1 SNHLY, CDR2 FYNNEI. CDR3 length: 14 residues. The CDR3 here is CASRRGTSQPEQYF. The CDR3 DNA reads TGTGCCAGCAGGAGGGGGACTAGTCAACCCGAGCAGTACTTC. The whole variable domain, filled in from reference TRBV2 and TRBJ2-7, reads EPEVTQTPSHQVTQMGQEVILRCVPISNHLYFYWYRQILGQKVEFLVSFYNNEISEKSEIFDDQFSVERPDGSNFTLKIRSTKLEDSAMYFCASRRGTSQPEQYFGPGTRLTVT.

The genes are TRBV12-3 or TRBV12-4 and TRBJ1-5; the D gene is possibly TRBD1 (6 bases). This CDR3 region has 15 residues. V was cut by 5 bases and J by 2 bases, with 13 bases left in between. This CDR3 is CASSPRTAGNQPQHF. CDR3 nucleotides: TGTGCCAGCAGTCCCCGGACAGCGGGCAATCAGCCCCAGCATTTT.

In its sample, this clonotype was seen a few times. The rearrangement uses TRBV4-1 and TRBJ1-4; D call uncertain. The germline gives CDR1 MGHRA, CDR2 YSYEKL. V lost 2 bases, J lost 7 bases, and 8 bases lay in between. This CDR3 contains 13 residues. CDR3 in amino acids: CASSQPPGEKLFF. DNA of the CDR3: TGCGCCAGCAGCCAACCCCCGGGTGAAAAACTGTTTTTT.

The genes are TRBV12-3 or TRBV12-4 and TRBJ1-6; tentative D call: TRBD1 (5 bases). There are 14 residues in the CDR3. V lost 0 bases to trimming and J lost 10 bases, with 10 bases between them. CDR3 DNA: TGTGCCAGCAGTTTAGCGACAGCTGGGTCACCCCTCCACTTT. It yields the protein CASSLATAGSPLHF.

This chain connects TRBV5-1 to TRBJ1-1, with 8 positions matching TRBD1. This CDR3 contains 15 residues. Germline trimming cut 2 bases from V and 4 bases from J; bases unmatched to any gene: 7. Per germline, CDR1 SGHRS and CDR2 YFSETQ. CDR3 loop: CASSFSGTGATEAFF. CDR3 nucleotides: TGCGCCAGCAGCTTCTCCGGGACAGGAGCCACTGAAGCTTTCTTT.